The source of this TCR beta chain is a study of control samples from healthy donors and cancer patients. Germline V gene data show CDR1 as MNHEY and CDR2 as SVGEGT. The CDR3 spans 13 residues. Between the trimmed V and J ends, which lost 0 bases and 3 bases, there was a span of 6 bases. Profiling relied on immunoSEQ multiplex PCR, and the TCRdb table lists in-frame clones only, not all of them. The sample table includes 150,000 to 200,000 clones. The chain couples TRBV6-2 or TRBV6-3 to TRBJ2-7, with D uncertain. Sample: blood. The origin of this receptor is a young woman in good health. The CDR3 bases are TGTGCCAGCAGTTACTCAGACTTCTACGAGCAGTACTTC. This translates into CASSYSDFYEQYF.